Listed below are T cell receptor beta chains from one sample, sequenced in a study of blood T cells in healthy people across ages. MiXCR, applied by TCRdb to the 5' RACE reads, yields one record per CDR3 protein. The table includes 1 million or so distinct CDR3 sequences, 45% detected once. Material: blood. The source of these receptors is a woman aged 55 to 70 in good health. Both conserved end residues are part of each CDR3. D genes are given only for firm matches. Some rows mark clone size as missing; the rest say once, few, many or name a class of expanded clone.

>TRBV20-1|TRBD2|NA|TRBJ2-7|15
TGCAGTGCTAGCGGAGGGGCTAGCGGTACCTACGAGCAGTACTTC
CSASGGASGTYEQYF
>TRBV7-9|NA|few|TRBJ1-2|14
TGTGCCAGCAGCTTATCGAGCGTGAACTATGGCTACACCTTC
CASSLSSVNYGYTF
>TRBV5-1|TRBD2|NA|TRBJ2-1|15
TGCGCCAGCAGCTTCGGGACTAGCGGGAGCGGTCTAGCGTTCTTC
CASSFGTSGSGLAFF
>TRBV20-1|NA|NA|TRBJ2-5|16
TGCAGTGCTAGAGATCTCCGGAACGGGAGAGGCGAGACCCAGTACTTC
CSARDLRNGRGETQYF
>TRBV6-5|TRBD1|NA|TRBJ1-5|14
TGTGCCAGCAGCCAGGGACAGTCTAATCAGCCCCAGCATTTT
CASSQGQSNQPQHF
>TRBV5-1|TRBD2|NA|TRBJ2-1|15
TGCGCCAGCAGCTCTCTAGCGGGGGACTCCGGGGAGCAGTTCTTC
CASSSLAGDSGEQFF
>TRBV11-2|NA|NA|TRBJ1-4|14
TGTGCCAGCAGCTTAGCACAGGGAAATGAAAAACTGTTTTTT
CASSLAQGNEKLFF
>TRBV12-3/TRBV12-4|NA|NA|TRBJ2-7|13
TGTGCCAGCAGACCCGGGGCAGGCTACGAGCAGTACTTC
CASRPGAGYEQYF
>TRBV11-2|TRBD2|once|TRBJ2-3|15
TGTGCCAGCAGCTTGTCACTAGCGGGACCAGATACGCAGTATTTT
CASSLSLAGPDTQYF
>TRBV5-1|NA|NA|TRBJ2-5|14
TGCGCCAGCAGCTCCAGCGGAAACGAAGAGACCCAGTACTTC
CASSSSGNEETQYF
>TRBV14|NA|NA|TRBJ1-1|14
TGTGCCAGCAGCCAAGAGGCCAGGGGTACTGAAGCTTTCTTT
CASSQEARGTEAFF
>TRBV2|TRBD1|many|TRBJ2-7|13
TGTGCCAGTAACCGGGACAGGGCCTACGAGCAGTACTTC
CASNRDRAYEQYF
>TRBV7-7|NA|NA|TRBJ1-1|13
TGTGCCAGCAGTCAAAACGAGAACACTGAAGCTTTCTTT
CASSQNENTEAFF
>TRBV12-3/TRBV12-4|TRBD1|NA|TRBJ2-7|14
TGTGCCAGCAGTCCACCGGGACAGGCCTACGGGCAGTACTTC
CASSPPGQAYGQYF
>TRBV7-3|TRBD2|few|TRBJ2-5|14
TGTGCCAGCAGCACACTAGCGGGAATGGAGACCCAGTACTTC
CASSTLAGMETQYF
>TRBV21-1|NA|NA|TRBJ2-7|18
TGTGCCAGCAGCAAAGAAAGGGAGGAGGCGGCACTCTCCTACGAGCAGTACTTC
CASSKEREEAALSYEQYF
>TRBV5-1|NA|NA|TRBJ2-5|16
TGCGCCAGCAGCCCGGGTAGGGATAACTTCTGGATCAAGCAGTACTTC
CASSPGRDNFWIKQYF
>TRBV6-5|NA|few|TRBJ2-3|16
TGTGCCAGCAGCCCACAGGAAGGTTCCCTCACAGATACGCAGTATTTT
CASSPQEGSLTDTQYF
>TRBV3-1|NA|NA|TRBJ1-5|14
TGTGCCAGCAGCCAAGATCCTGAGATCAAGCCCCAGCATTTT
CASSQDPEIKPQHF
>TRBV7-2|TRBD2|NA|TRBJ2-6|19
TGTGCCAGCAGCTTGTCGGTAGGACTAGCGGGCTCTGGGGCCAACGTCCTGACTTTC
CASSLSVGLAGSGANVLTF
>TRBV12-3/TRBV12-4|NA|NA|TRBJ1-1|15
TGTGCCAGCAGTTTAGGGGGGGGGGCTAACACTGAAGCTTTCTTT
CASSLGGGANTEAFF
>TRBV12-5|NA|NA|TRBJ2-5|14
TGTGCTAGTGCCCCTAACGACGCCCTGGGTGAGCAGTACTTC
CASAPNDALGEQYF
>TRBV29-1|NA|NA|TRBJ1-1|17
TGCAGCGTTGCTGGTAGGGGAAAGGACCTGGTGAACACTGAAGCTTTCTTT
CSVAGRGKDLVNTEAFF
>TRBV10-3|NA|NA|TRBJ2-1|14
TGTGCCATCAGCACGACAGGATCCGACAATGAGCAGTTCTTC
CAISTTGSDNEQFF
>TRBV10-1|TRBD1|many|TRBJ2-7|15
TGCGCCAGCAGTGAGTCGAGGACAGGCGATTACGAGCAGTACTTC
CASSESRTGDYEQYF
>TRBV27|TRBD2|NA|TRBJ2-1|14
TGTGCCAGCAGTATCGTAGCGGGAGTGGGTGAGCAGTTCTTC
CASSIVAGVGEQFF
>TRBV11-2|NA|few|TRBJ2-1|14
TGTGCCAGCAGCTTAAAAAGCTCCTACAATGAGCAGTTCTTC
CASSLKSSYNEQFF
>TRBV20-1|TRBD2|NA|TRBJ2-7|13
TGCAGTGTCCCGGGACTAGCGGGAGCCGAGCAGTACTTC
CSVPGLAGAEQYF
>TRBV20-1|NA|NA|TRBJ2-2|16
TGCAGTGCTAGAGATGTCCGGCGGGCCGACACCGGGGAGCTGTTTTTT
CSARDVRRADTGELFF
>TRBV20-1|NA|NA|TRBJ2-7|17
TGCAGTGCTAGAGTTCCCCGTGCGACACCACTCAAATACGAGCAGTACTTC
CSARVPRATPLKYEQYF
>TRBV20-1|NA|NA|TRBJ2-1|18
TGCAGTGCTAGAGATAGTTCGGCGGACGGGAGAGCCTACAATGAGCAGTTCTTC
CSARDSSADGRAYNEQFF
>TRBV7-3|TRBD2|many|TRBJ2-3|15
TGTGCCAGCAGCTTGACTAGCGGGTACACAGATACGCAGTATTTT
CASSLTSGYTDTQYF
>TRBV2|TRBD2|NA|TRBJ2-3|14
TGTGCCAGCAGTGTTGGGCTAGCGGCAGATACGCAGTATTTT
CASSVGLAADTQYF
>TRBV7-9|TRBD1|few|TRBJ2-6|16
TGTGCCAGCAGCGCCCCAGGGGGCTCTGGGGCCAACGTCCTGACTTTC
CASSAPGGSGANVLTF
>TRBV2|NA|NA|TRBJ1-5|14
TGTGCCAGCAGTAGGGATATCGGCAATCAGCCCCAGCATTTT
CASSRDIGNQPQHF
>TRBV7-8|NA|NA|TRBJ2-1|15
TGTGCCAGCAGCGCCCGTAGGTATTCCTACAATGAGCAGTTCTTC
CASSARRYSYNEQFF
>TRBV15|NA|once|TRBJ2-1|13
TGTGCCACCAGCAGAGATGCCCTAGCCGAGCAGTTCTTC
CATSRDALAEQFF
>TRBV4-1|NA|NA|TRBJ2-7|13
TGCGCCAGCAGCCAACTGACAGAATACGAGCAGTACTTC
CASSQLTEYEQYF
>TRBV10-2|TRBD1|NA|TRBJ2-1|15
TGCGCCAGCAGACGGGACAGGGATAACCGGAATGAGCAGTTCTTC
CASRRDRDNRNEQFF
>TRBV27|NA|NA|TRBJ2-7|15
TGTGCCAGCAGTCCCCGGGACACAAACTACAATGAGCAGTACTTC
CASSPRDTNYNEQYF
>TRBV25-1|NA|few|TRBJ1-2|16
TGTGCCAGCAGTGAATATGGGGGGCTATCAGTCTATGGCTACACCTTC
CASSEYGGLSVYGYTF